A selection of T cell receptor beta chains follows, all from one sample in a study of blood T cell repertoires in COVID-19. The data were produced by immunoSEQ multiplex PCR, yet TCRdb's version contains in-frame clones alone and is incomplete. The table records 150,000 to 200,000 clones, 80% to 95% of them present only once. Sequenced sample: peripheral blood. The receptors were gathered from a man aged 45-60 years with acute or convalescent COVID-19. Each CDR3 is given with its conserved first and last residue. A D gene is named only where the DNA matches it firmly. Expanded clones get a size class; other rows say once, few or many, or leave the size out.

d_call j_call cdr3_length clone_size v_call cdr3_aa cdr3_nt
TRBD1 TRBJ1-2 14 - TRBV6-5 CASRIQGAGYGYTF TGTGCCAGCAGGATACAGGGGGCGGGCTATGGCTACACCTTC
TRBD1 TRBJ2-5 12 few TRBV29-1 CSATTGGETQYF TGCAGCGCAACGACAGGGGGAGAGACCCAGTACTTC
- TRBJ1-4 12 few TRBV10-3 CATGGVGEKLFF TGTGCCACAGGAGGGGTCGGGGAAAAACTGTTTTTT
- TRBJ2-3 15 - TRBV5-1 CASSLGQGTTDTQYF TGCGCCAGCAGCTTGGGGCAGGGTACTACAGATACGCAGTATTTT
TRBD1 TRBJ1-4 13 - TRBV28 CASQGQGYGKLFF TGTGCCAGCCAGGGACAGGGATATGGAAAACTGTTTTTT
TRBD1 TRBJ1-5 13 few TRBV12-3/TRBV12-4 CASSGQDNQPQHF TGTGCCAGCAGTGGACAGGACAATCAGCCCCAGCATTTT
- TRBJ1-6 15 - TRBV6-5 CASSYSGDYNSPLHF TGTGCCAGCAGTTACTCGGGCGATTATAATTCACCCCTCCACTTT
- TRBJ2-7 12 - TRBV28 CASRRGLGEQYF TGTGCCAGCAGGCGGGGCCTGGGGGAGCAGTACTTC
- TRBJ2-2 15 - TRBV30 CAWSSGSSNTGELFF TGTGCCTGGAGTTCCGGGTCCAGTAACACCGGGGAGCTGTTTTTT
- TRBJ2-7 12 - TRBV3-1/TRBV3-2 CASSQDFYEQYF TGTGCCAGCAGCCAAGACTTCTACGAGCAGTACTTC
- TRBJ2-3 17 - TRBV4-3 CASSQEGSRARTDTQYF TGCGCCAGCAGCCAAGAGGGCTCGAGGGCGCGGACAGATACGCAGTATTTT
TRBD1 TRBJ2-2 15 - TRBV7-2 CASSSRQGRTGELFF TGTGCCAGCAGCTCCCGACAGGGGCGCACCGGGGAGCTGTTTTTT
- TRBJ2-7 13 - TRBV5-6 CASSLRDIYEQYF TGTGCCAGCAGCTTGAGGGACATTTACGAGCAGTACTTC
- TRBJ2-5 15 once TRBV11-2 CASSFHYRTEETQYF TGTGCCAGCAGCTTTCATTATAGGACTGAAGAGACCCAGTACTTC
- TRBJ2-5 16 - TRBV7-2 CASSLRKIRGKETQYF TGTGCCAGCAGCTTACGAAAAATCCGGGGGAAGGAGACCCAGTACTTC
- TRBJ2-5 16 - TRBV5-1 CASSPRVGGHQETQYF TGCGCCAGCAGCCCCCGGGTCGGGGGGCACCAAGAGACCCAGTACTTC
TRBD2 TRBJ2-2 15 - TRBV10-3 CAISRPRGSAGELFF TGTGCCATCAGCAGACCGCGCGGGAGCGCCGGGGAGCTGTTTTTT
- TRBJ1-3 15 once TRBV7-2 CASSLFGNSGNTIYF TGTGCCAGCAGCTTATTCGGGAACTCTGGAAACACCATATATTTT
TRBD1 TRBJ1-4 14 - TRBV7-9 CASSSGQAHEKLFF TGTGCCAGCAGCTCTGGACAGGCTCATGAAAAACTGTTTTTT
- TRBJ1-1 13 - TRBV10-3 CAISRQLNTEAFF TGTGCCATCAGCCGACAGTTAAACACTGAAGCTTTCTTT
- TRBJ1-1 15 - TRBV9 CASSVQGTKNTEAFF TGTGCCAGCAGCGTACAGGGGACCAAGAACACTGAAGCTTTCTTT
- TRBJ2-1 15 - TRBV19 CASSKGLASYNEQFF TGTGCCAGTAGTAAAGGGCTAGCCTCCTACAATGAGCAGTTCTTC
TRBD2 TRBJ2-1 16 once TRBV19 CASRTSGASSYNEQFF TGTGCCAGTCGGACTAGCGGGGCTAGCTCCTACAATGAGCAGTTCTTC